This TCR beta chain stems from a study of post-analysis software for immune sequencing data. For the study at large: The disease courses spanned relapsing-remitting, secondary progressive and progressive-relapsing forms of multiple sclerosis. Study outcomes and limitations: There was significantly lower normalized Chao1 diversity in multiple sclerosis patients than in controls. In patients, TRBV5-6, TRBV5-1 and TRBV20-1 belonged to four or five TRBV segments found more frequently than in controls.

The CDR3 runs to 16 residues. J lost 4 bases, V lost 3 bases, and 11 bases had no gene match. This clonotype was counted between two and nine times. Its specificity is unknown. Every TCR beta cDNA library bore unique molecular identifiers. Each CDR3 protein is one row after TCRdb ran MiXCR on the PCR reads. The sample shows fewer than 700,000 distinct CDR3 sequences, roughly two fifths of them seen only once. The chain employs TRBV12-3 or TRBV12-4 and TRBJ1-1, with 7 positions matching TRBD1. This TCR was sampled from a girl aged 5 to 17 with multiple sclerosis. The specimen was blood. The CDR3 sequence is CASSLAKGAVSTEAFF. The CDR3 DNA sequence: TGTGCCAGCAGTTTGGCCAAGGGGGCGGTTAGCACTGAAGCTTTCTTT.